This passage covers 31 T cell receptor beta chains from one sample sequenced in a study of blood T cells in healthy people across ages. PCR was performed a second time for 7 to 11 cycles using a sample-barcoded 5' primer and a J-beta primer mix. Each CDR3 protein gets one entry after TCRdb re-called the 5' RACE reads with MiXCR. The data show some 1 million distinct CDR3 sequences, 45% seen once. The sample taken for sequencing was blood. The receptors were sampled from a woman between 55 and 75 years old in good health.

The sample holds a few counts of this clonotype. V gene TRBV20-1 combines with J gene TRBJ2-3; 8 positions agree with TRBD2. Germline trimming cut 3 bases from V and 5 bases from J; bases unmatched to any gene: 7. CDR1 DFQATT and CDR2 SNEGSKA come from the germline V gene (reference sequence). The CDR3 contains 14 residues. The CDR3 DNA is TGCAGTGCTAGTGACGGACTAGCCCGAGATACGCAGTATTTT. It yields the protein CSASDGLARDTQYF.

This chain joins TRBV29-1 and TRBJ2-4; no reliable D call. The J call may be in error: the DNA end matches TRBJ2-5 better. CDR1 SQVTM and CDR2 ANQGSEA come from the germline V gene. The CDR3 length is 14 residues. The CDR3 is CSVRLAAQQETQYF. The CDR3 DNA reads as TGCAGCGTTCGGCTCGCGGCACAACAAGAGACCCAGTACTTC.

This clonotype was detected only a few times. The chain couples TRBV7-9 to TRBJ1-4; D gene unclear. Trimming pared 0 bases from V and 8 bases from J, leaving 16 bases between. The CDR3 has 16 amino acids. Germline V gene data show CDR1 as SEHNR and CDR2 as FQNEAQ (reference sequence). This chain's CDR3 is CASSLAQAGGGEKLFF. In nucleotides, the CDR3 is TGTGCCAGCAGCTTAGCCCAGGCAGGCGGAGGGGAAAAACTGTTTTTT.

V usage is TRBV20-1 and J usage is TRBJ2-3; D call uncertain. V was cut by 3 bases and J by 1 base, with 11 bases left in between. Germline-derived CDR1 and CDR2 are DFQATT and SNEGSKA (reference sequence). The CDR3 sequence is 14 residues long. This CDR3 reads CSASPKPGTDTQYF. DNA of the CDR3: TGCAGTGCTAGCCCCAAGCCTGGCACAGATACGCAGTATTTT.

CDR3 DNA sequence: TGTGCCAGCAGTTCCTTGCGGACAGGGGTCGACGAGCAGTACTTC. Its translation is CASSSLRTGVDEQYF. J is TRBJ2-7 and V is TRBV28; TRBD1 matches 9 bases. The CDR3 is made up of 15 amino acids. V shed 4 bases, J shed 5 bases, and the junction held 9 bases outside the gene matches. Per germline, CDR1 MDHEN and CDR2 SYDVKM.

This clonotype was observed a handful of times. The chain carries TRBV18 and TRBJ2-7; TRBD2 matches 7 bases. The length of the CDR3 is 14 residues. V shed 6 bases and J 3 bases; nucleotides not matched to a gene: 8. Germline V gives CDR1 KGHSH, CDR2 LQKENI. The CDR3 region has the DNA TGTGCCAGCTCCCAGAGTCTAGCGGTCTACGAGCAGTACTTC. This codes for CASSQSLAVYEQYF.

This clonotype was recorded a few times. V usage is TRBV29-1 and J usage is TRBJ1-2; 8 bases fit TRBD1. J lost 4 bases, V lost 4 bases, and 11 bases had no gene match. The CDR3 consists of 15 residues. CDR1 is SQVTM, CDR2 ANQGSEA, per germline. The CDR3 DNA reads as TGCAGCGTTGGCGGAGGGCAGGGGGCGGTCTATGGCTACACCTTC. The encoded protein is CSVGGGQGAVYGYTF.

This clonotype was seen a few times. CDR3 sequence reads: CASSLGGLAVYNEQYF. Here the CDR3 DNA reads TGTGCCAGCAGCTTAGGGGGACTAGCAGTTTACAATGAGCAGTACTTC. The chain couples TRBV7-2 to TRBJ2-7; the match to TRBD2 covers 9 bases. This CDR3 spans 16 amino acids. Germline CDR1 SGHTA, CDR2 FQGNSA. The trim removed 1 base at V and 7 bases at J, leaving 11 bases unmatched.

The V and J genes are TRBV27 and TRBJ2-3; TRBD2 agrees at 9 bases. With V trimmed by 6 bases and J by 7 bases, 14 bases remained unmatched. Germline values: CDR1 MNHEY, CDR2 SMNVEV (reference sequence). This CDR3 region has 16 residues. The CDR3 loop is CASRKISGSSGNTQYF. CDR3 DNA: TGTGCCAGCAGAAAAATTAGCGGGAGCTCAGGAAATACGCAGTATTTT.

CDR3 bases: TGCGCCAGCAGCTTTTTACCGGGACAGGGCACCACAGATACGCAGTATTTT. This gives the protein CASSFLPGQGTTDTQYF. The chain combines TRBV5-1 with TRBJ2-3; 9 bases are shared with TRBD1. This CDR3 has 17 residues. The V and J ends lost 2 bases and 2 bases, in that order; junction bases with no gene match: 9. In germline, CDR1 is SGHRS, CDR2 YFSETQ.

This clonotype was counted a few times. V usage is TRBV28 and J usage is TRBJ2-3; D is uncertain. V lost 2 bases and J 2 bases, leaving 8 bases between the germline ends. CDR1 is MDHEN, CDR2 SYDVKM, per germline. The CDR3 has 14 residues. The CDR3 DNA reads as TGTGCCAGCAGTTTAGAGGTAGTCACAGATACGCAGTATTTT. Translated: CASSLEVVTDTQYF.

Regarding this clonotype: One junction end disagrees with the germline gene, perhaps due to a read error. V gene TRBV19 combines with J gene TRBJ2-5, with 7 bases identical to TRBD1. The J call may be incorrect, as the DNA end agrees better with TRBJ2-7. From germline, CDR1 is LNHDA and CDR2 SQIVND (reference sequence). The CDR3 totals 14 residues. CDR3 protein: CASSTWGQRDEQYF. In nucleotides, the CDR3 is TGTGCGAGTAGTACCTGGGGACAGAGGGACGAGCAGTACTTC.

CDR3 DNA: TGTGCCATCAACGGGGCTACAGAGCAGTACTTC. Its translation is CAINGATEQYF. This rearrangement joins TRBV28 to TRBJ2-5; D possibly uses TRBD1 or TRBD2 (5 bases each). From germline, CDR1 is MDHEN and CDR2 SYDVKM. This CDR3 comprises 11 residues. Trimming shortened V by 10 bases and J by 11 bases, and 17 bases separated the two germline ends.

This rearrangement joins TRBV7-6 to TRBJ1-2; D gene uncertain. CDR3 length equals 13 residues. Germline V gene sequence: CDR1 SGHVS, CDR2 FNYEAQ. The V and J ends lost 5 bases and 7 bases respectively, with 14 bases between them. In DNA form, the CDR3 reads TGTGCCAGCAGCCCGGTAGGAGCGTCTGGCTACACCTTC. Its protein product is CASSPVGASGYTF.

CDR3 sequence: CSASPGGDEQYF. In DNA, the CDR3 is TGCAGTGCTAGCCCAGGGGGGGATGAGCAGTACTTC. The chain recombines TRBV20-1 with TRBJ2-5, with D perhaps TRBD1 or TRBD2 (7 bases each). The CDR3 spans 12 residues. Germline V gene sequence: CDR1 DFQATT, CDR2 SNEGSKA (reference sequence). The germline V and J ends were trimmed by 3 bases and 11 bases, with 16 bases remaining between them.

This clonotype has just a few counts. This chain links TRBV6-2 or TRBV6-3 with TRBJ2-5; D unclear. The DNA end is more similar to TRBJ2-7, so the J call may be wrong. The CDR3 length is 12 residues. Germline lookup yields CDR1 MNHEY and CDR2 SVGEGT. CDR3 bases: TGTGCCAGCAGTTACTCCAAGGTCGAGCAGTACTTC. This encodes CASSYSKVEQYF.

The genes are TRBV6-6 and TRBJ2-1; 8 bases are shared with TRBD2. V gave up 6 bases and J gave up 6 bases; unmatched junction bases: 10. Germline V gene data show CDR1 as MNHNY and CDR2 as SVGAGI (reference sequence). The CDR3 is 15 amino acids. For the CDR3, the DNA is TGTGCCAGCAGGGGTGGAACGGGAGGGGGCAATGAGCAGTTCTTC. The encoded protein is CASRGGTGGGNEQFF.

The chain is built from TRBV5-1 and TRBJ2-7, with 10 bases identical to TRBD2. The CDR3 consists of 14 residues. CDR1 and CDR2 from the germline V gene are SGHRS and YFSETQ. Germline trimming cut 10 bases from V and 1 base from J; bases unmatched to any gene: 8. The CDR3 DNA reads TGCGCCGGCGGGGAACTAGCGGGGTCCTACGAGCAGTACTTC. It codes for CAGGELAGSYEQYF.

This clonotype turned up a few times. This chain joins TRBV4-2 and TRBJ2-1, with D perhaps being TRBD1 or TRBD2 (5 bases each). Germline lookup yields CDR1 LGHNA and CDR2 YNFKEQ. Deletions cut 4 bases from V and 6 bases from J, with 16 bases between. The CDR3 length is 15 residues. CDR3 DNA sequence: TGTGCCAGCAGCCCCCGGGACCCGCCGGGCAATGAGCAGTTCTTC. Translating gives CASSPRDPPGNEQFF.

As DNA, the CDR3 is TGTGCCAGCAGTTACTCGCAGGCGGGCTTCACAGATACGCAGTATTTT. Translated: CASSYSQAGFTDTQYF. The V and J genes are TRBV6-2 or TRBV6-3 and TRBJ2-3, with a possible D match to TRBD2 (5 bases). The length of the CDR3 is 16 residues. Trimming took 0 bases from V and 2 from J, leaving 12 bases between them. The germline gives CDR1 MNHEY, CDR2 SVGEGT.

This chain uses TRBV25-1 with TRBJ2-1, with 9 bases fitting TRBD1. The germline gives CDR1 MGHDK, CDR2 SYGVNS. With V trimmed by 7 bases and J by 0 bases, 4 bases remained unmatched. This CDR3 contains 15 residues. The CDR3 DNA reads TGTGCCAGCACTGCGACAGGGGGCTCCTACAATGAGCAGTTCTTC. As protein: CASTATGGSYNEQFF. Drawing the rest from reference TRBV25-1 and TRBJ2-1, the complete variable domain is EADIYQTPRYLVIGTGKKITLECSQTMGHDKMYWYQQDPGMELHLIHYSYGVNSTEKGDLSSESTVSRIRTEHFPLTLESARPSHTSQYLCASTATGGSYNEQFFGPGTRLTVL.

The rearrangement links TRBV20-1 to TRBJ1-6; TRBD1 aligns across 8 bases. Germline lookup yields CDR1 DFQATT and CDR2 SNEGSKA (reference sequence). V was pared by 0 bases and J by 5 bases, with 6 bases of the junction left unmatched. The CDR3 has 16 residues. CDR3 sequence reads: CSARDSRGRNNSPLHF. DNA of the CDR3: TGCAGTGCTAGAGATTCCAGGGGGCGCAATAATTCACCCCTCCACTTT.

About this clonotype: A read error may account for a junction end that differs from germline. This chain's CDR3 is CASSDTSYGYTF. CDR3 in DNA: TGCGCCAGCAGTGATACCAGCTATGGATACACCTTC. The chain recombines TRBV10-1 with TRBJ1-2; D gene uncertain. This CDR3 has 12 residues. Germline V gene data show CDR1 as WNHNN and CDR2 as SYGVQD (reference sequence).

This rearrangement joins TRBV7-2 to TRBJ1-5, with a possible D match to TRBD1 (6 bases). CDR1 SGHTA and CDR2 FQGNSA come from the germline V gene. The CDR3 consists of 18 residues. Trimming took off 5 bases at V and 5 bases at J, with 25 bases between the two ends. The CDR3: CASSRPITGRGYDQPQHF. CDR3 sequence (DNA): TGTGCCAGCAGCCGACCCATCACAGGGAGGGGGTACGATCAGCCCCAGCATTTT.

In this sample, this clonotype turned up a few times. This chain joins TRBV20-1 and TRBJ2-1; the D gene could be TRBD1 or TRBD2 (5 bases each). Germline CDR1 and CDR2: DFQATT and SNEGSKA (reference sequence). The CDR3 has 14 amino acids. V lost 1 base, J lost 4 bases, and 11 bases lay in between. The CDR3 region has the DNA TGCAGTGCTAGAGCCGGGGCGAGGTACAATGAGCAGTTCTTC. Its translation: CSARAGARYNEQFF.

This chain uses TRBV5-1 with TRBJ2-3, with 10 bases aligning to TRBD2. The trim removed 0 bases at V and 1 base at J, leaving 5 bases unmatched. The length of the CDR3 is 17 residues. Germline loops: CDR1 SGHRS, CDR2 YFSETQ. The CDR3 nucleotides read TGCGCCAGCAGCTTGGAGGCTAGCGGGAGTCGCACAGATACGCAGTATTTT. It is translated as CASSLEASGSRTDTQYF.

This clonotype came up many times. This chain links TRBV20-1 with TRBJ2-1; TRBD2 aligns across 12 bases. This CDR3 comprises 14 residues. Germline V gene data show CDR1 as DFQATT and CDR2 as SNEGSKA (reference sequence). J was trimmed by 3 bases and V by 4 bases; bases with no gene match: 1. Written as DNA, the CDR3 is TGCAGTGCTAAGACTAGCGGGAGCTACAATGAGCAGTTCTTC. Encoded protein: CSAKTSGSYNEQFF.

This clonotype was observed a handful of times. This chain joins TRBV7-8 and TRBJ2-7; a weak D match, TRBD2 (5 bases). V lost 3 bases and J lost 4, with 10 bases in between. The V gene's germline CDR1 is SGHVS and CDR2 FQNEAQ. The CDR3 is made up of 13 amino acids. For the CDR3, the DNA is TGTGCCAGCAGCTTCTATCCGGGATACGAGCAGTACTTC. Its translation is CASSFYPGYEQYF.

This clonotype appeared a few times. J is TRBJ2-1 and V is TRBV20-1; TRBD2 matches at 13 bases. CDR1 DFQATT and CDR2 SNEGSKA come from the germline V gene (reference sequence). The trim removed 6 bases at V and 8 bases at J, leaving 13 bases unmatched. This CDR3 has 16 residues. CDR3 sequence (DNA): TGCAGTGCCAGAATACTAGCGGGAGGGCCCATCGATGAGCAGTTCTTC. Amino acids: CSARILAGGPIDEQFF.

This clonotype occurred a few times. The rearrangement links TRBV20-1 to TRBJ2-1; D may be TRBD2 (5 bases). V lost 8 bases to trimming and J lost 6 bases, with 17 bases between them. Germline-derived CDR1 and CDR2 are DFQATT and SNEGSKA (reference sequence). This CDR3 spans 13 amino acids. In DNA form, the CDR3 reads TGCAGTCCCCTTTCGAGCGGCGGCAATGAGCAGTTCTTC. It is translated as CSPLSSGGNEQFF.

The J gene is TRBJ2-1, the V gene TRBV7-8, with a weak D call TRBD1 (6 bases). The CDR3 length is 19 residues. Per the germline V gene, CDR1 is SGHVS and CDR2 is FQNEAQ. Trimming left V 5 bases short and J 6 bases short, with 29 bases between. The CDR3 region has the DNA TGTGCCAGCAGCCTCCACCGGGGCAGGGGACCGGGACCGGGCAATGAGCAGTTCTTC. Translated: CASSLHRGRGPGPGNEQFF.